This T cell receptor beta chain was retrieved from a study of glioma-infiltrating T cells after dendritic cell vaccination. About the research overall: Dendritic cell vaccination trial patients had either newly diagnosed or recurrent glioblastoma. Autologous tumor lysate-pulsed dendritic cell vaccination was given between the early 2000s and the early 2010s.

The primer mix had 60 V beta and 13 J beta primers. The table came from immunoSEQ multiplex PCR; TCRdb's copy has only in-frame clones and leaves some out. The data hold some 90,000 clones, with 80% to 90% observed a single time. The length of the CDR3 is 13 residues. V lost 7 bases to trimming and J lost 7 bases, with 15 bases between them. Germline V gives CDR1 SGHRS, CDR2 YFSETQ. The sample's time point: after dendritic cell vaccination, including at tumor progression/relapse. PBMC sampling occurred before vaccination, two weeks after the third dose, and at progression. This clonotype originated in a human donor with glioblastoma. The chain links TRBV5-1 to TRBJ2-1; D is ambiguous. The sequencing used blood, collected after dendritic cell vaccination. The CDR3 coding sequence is TGCGCCAGCCAAACCCAGTATGGTAATGAGCAGTTCTTC. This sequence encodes CASQTQYGNEQFF.